Below, 20 T cell receptor beta chains from the same sample are listed, as sequenced in a study of blood T cell repertoires in COVID-19. TCRdb's copy holds only in-frame clones and misses some; the assay was immunoSEQ multiplex PCR. The data contain over 150,000 clones, approximately 90% of them seen just once; the ten biggest clones take up just under 4%. The specimen sequenced was peripheral blood. These receptors were collected from a woman in her sixties who had recovered from COVID-19.

This clone occurred a few times. This chain connects TRBV6-5 to TRBJ2-7; 12 bases line up with TRBD2. The CDR3 runs 15 residues. CDR1 and CDR2 from the germline V gene are MNHEY and SVGAGI. The J segment lost 1 base and the V segment lost 6 bases, leaving 4 bases of the junction unmatched. The CDR3 coding sequence is TGTGCCAGCAGCAACGGACTAGCGGGGTCCTACGAGCAGTACTTC. Translation gives CASSNGLAGSYEQYF.

This clone came up once. The J gene is TRBJ1-4, the V gene TRBV7-6; possibly TRBD1 for D (6 bases). Germline V gene sequence: CDR1 SGHVS, CDR2 FNYEAQ. V lost 4 bases and J 5 bases, leaving 14 bases between the germline ends. The CDR3 extends over 15 amino acids. The CDR3 DNA sequence: TGTGCCAGCAGCTCCTCGGGGAGGGGGAATGAAAAACTGTTTTTT. This translates into CASSSSGRGNEKLFF.

The chain uses TRBV29-1 and TRBJ2-3; TRBD2 aligns across 8 bases. CDR1 and CDR2 from the germline V gene are SQVTM and ANQGSEA. The trim removed 4 bases at V and 3 bases at J, leaving 6 bases unmatched. CDR3 size: 14 residues. CDR3 sequence: CSVGRGGVTDTQYF. The CDR3 region has the DNA TGCAGCGTTGGACGGGGGGGGGTTACAGATACGCAGTATTTT.

This sequence joins TRBV14 and TRBJ1-6; D is ambiguous. The CDR3 sequence is 15 residues long. The germline CDR1 and CDR2 sequences are SGHDN and FVKESK. With 5 bases removed from V and 7 bases from J, the gap between germline ends came to 15 bases. This CDR3 is CASSSLRDWNSPLHF. CDR3 nucleotide sequence: TGTGCCAGCAGCTCTTTACGAGACTGGAATTCACCCCTCCACTTT.

This clone was observed a handful of times. This chain joins TRBV7-9 and TRBJ1-1; tentative D call: TRBD1 (5 bases). The CDR3 is 14 amino acids. Trimming left V 5 bases short and J 1 base short, with 11 bases between. Germline-derived CDR1 and CDR2 are SEHNR and FQNEAQ (reference sequence). CDR3 nucleotides: TGTGCCAGCAGCCAACGTACAGGGAACACTGAAGCTTTCTTT. It translates to CASSQRTGNTEAFF. The whole variable domain, remainder taken from reference TRBV7-9 and TRBJ1-1, is DTGVSQNPRHKITKRGQNVTFRCDPISEHNRLYWYRQTLGQGPEFLTYFQNEAQLEKSRLLSDRFSAERPKGSFSTLEIQRTEQGDSAMYLCASSQRTGNTEAFFGQGTRLTVV.

J is TRBJ2-2 and V is TRBV5-1; D remains ambiguous. With 0 bases removed from V and 5 bases from J, the gap between germline ends came to 11 bases. Looked up from germline, CDR1 is SGHRS and CDR2 is YFSETQ. CDR3 size: 15 residues. In nucleotides, the CDR3 is TGCGCCAGCAGCTTGGCCCAACAGATAACCGGGGAGCTGTTTTTT. It translates to CASSLAQQITGELFF.

For the CDR3, the DNA is TGTGCCAGTAAATTGGGAACGGGGGTAGGCGCCACTGAAGCTTTCTTT. Translating it yields CASKLGTGVGATEAFF. This chain joins TRBV19 and TRBJ1-1; perhaps TRBD1 as D (5 bases). The CDR3 length is 16 residues. V lost 7 bases to trimming and J lost 4 bases, with 22 bases between them. Per germline, CDR1 LNHDA and CDR2 SQIVND (reference sequence).

The chain joins TRBV2 to TRBJ2-7; D is unresolved. The CDR3 is 12 residues long. The germline V gene encodes CDR1 SNHLY and CDR2 FYNNEI. V was clipped by 5 bases and J by 6 bases, with 11 bases between them. CDR3 amino acids: CASSFSPLEQYF. Written as DNA, the CDR3 is TGTGCCAGCAGTTTTTCCCCTCTCGAGCAGTACTTC.

The J gene is TRBJ2-7, the V gene TRBV3-1 (or the pseudogene TRBV3-2); TRBD1 matches at 7 bases. This CDR3 comprises 14 residues. After removal of 3 bases from V and 4 bases from J, the junction contained 6 bases not matched to a gene. Germline CDR1 reads LGHDT; CDR2 reads YNNKEL (reference sequence). CDR3 in amino acids: CASSHTGTVYEQYF. The CDR3, as DNA: TGTGCCAGCAGCCACACCGGGACAGTATACGAGCAGTACTTC.

The CDR3 reads CASRGRRRGEGNQPQHF. DNA for the CDR3: TGTGCCAGTAGAGGCCGTCGTCGGGGGGAGGGCAATCAGCCCCAGCATTTT. The chain couples TRBV19 to TRBJ1-5; D is perhaps TRBD1 (5 bases). There are 17 residues in the CDR3. V gave up 6 bases and J gave up 2 bases, with 20 bases separating them. Germline V gene sequence: CDR1 LNHDA, CDR2 SQIVND (reference sequence).

This chain joins TRBV19 and TRBJ1-1; D is possibly TRBD1 (6 bases). The germline V gene has CDR1 LNHDA and CDR2 SQIVND (reference sequence). The CDR3 covers 13 residues. Trimming removed 5 bases at V and 7 bases at J, with 14 bases between. The CDR3 is CASSSGTRGEAFF. DNA of the CDR3: TGTGCCAGTAGTTCCGGGACAAGAGGTGAAGCTTTCTTT. The whole variable domain, filled in from reference TRBV19 and TRBJ1-1, reads DGGITQSPKYLFRKEGQNVTLSCEQNLNHDAMYWYRQDPGQGLRLIYYSQIVNDFQKGDIAEGYSVSREKKESFPLTVTSAQKNPTAFYLCASSSGTRGEAFFGQGTRLTVV.

CDR3 protein: CASSPGLAGGDNEQFF. Here the CDR3 DNA reads TGTGCCAGCTCACCCGGACTAGCGGGGGGGGACAATGAGCAGTTCTTC. The chain is built from TRBV18 and TRBJ2-1, with 15 bases lining up with TRBD2. V shed 3 bases, J shed 5 bases, and the junction held 2 bases outside the gene matches. The CDR3 consists of 16 residues. Germline assignment: CDR1 KGHSH and CDR2 LQKENI.

This clone appeared once. The chain is built from TRBV5-1 and TRBJ2-2; 11 nucleotides line up with TRBD2. V lost 1 base to trimming and J lost 2 bases; unmatched junction nucleotides: 1. The CDR3 is 16 residues long. Germline CDR1 is SGHRS and CDR2 is YFSETQ. CDR3 amino acids: CASSLLAGGNTGELFF. DNA for the CDR3: TGCGCCAGCAGCTTGCTAGCGGGGGGTAACACCGGGGAGCTGTTTTTT.

The V and J genes are TRBV12-2 and TRBJ2-3; the table's D call of TRBD1 was not tested on the DNA. TRBV12-2 is assigned pseudogene status. The CDR3 has 16 residues. CDR3 sequence (DNA): TGTGCAAGTCGCTTAGTCCCGGGACAGAGCACAGATACGCAGTATTTT. Residues: CASRLVPGQSTDTQYF.

The chain links TRBV2 to TRBJ2-5; tentatively, D is TRBD1 (5 bases). Trimming removed 7 bases from V and 5 bases from J, with 14 bases in between. The CDR3 covers 13 residues. Germline V gene lookup returns CDR1 SNHLY and CDR2 FYNNEI. Here the CDR3 reads CASTGPIRETQYF. CDR3 DNA sequence: TGTGCCAGCACAGGGCCTATAAGGGAGACCCAGTACTTC.

This clone was observed a few times. The chain employs TRBV6-5 and TRBJ1-5, with no clear D. Germline V CDR1 and CDR2: MNHEY, SVGAGI. The V end lost 0 bases, the J end lost 3 bases, and 9 bases lay between the germline ends. The CDR3 totals 15 residues. The CDR3 nucleotides are TGTGCCAGCAGTTACTCCCCGGGGAACAATCAGCCCCAGCATTTT. Encoded protein: CASSYSPGNNQPQHF.

As DNA, the CDR3 is TGTGCCAGCAGCCGAGTATTGACAGGGGCAGGAAACACCATATATTTT. As protein: CASSRVLTGAGNTIYF. V usage is TRBV6-6 and J usage is TRBJ1-3, with 8 bases identical to TRBD1. V was clipped by 6 bases and J by 4 bases; unmatched bases: 11. The length of the CDR3 is 16 residues. Germline loops: CDR1 MNHNY, CDR2 SVGAGI (reference sequence).

About this clone: The identical CDR3 is also encoded by other nucleotide sequences in the sample. The chain has TRBV5-1 and TRBJ2-1; 12 bases are a match to TRBD2. This CDR3 has 15 residues. Trimming at V came to 4 bases and at J to 3 bases, leaving 2 bases not matched to a gene. Germline-derived CDR1 and CDR2 are SGHRS and YFSETQ. The chain's CDR3 is CASSLAGGFYNEQFF. For the CDR3, the DNA is TGCGCCAGCAGCCTAGCGGGGGGGTTCTACAATGAGCAGTTCTTC.

This sequence joins TRBV18 and TRBJ2-2, with TRBD1 matching over 9 bases. The V gene end was trimmed by 3 bases and the J gene end by 6 bases; junction bases not matched to a gene: 8. This CDR3 comprises 16 residues. Germline V gene sequence: CDR1 KGHSH, CDR2 LQKENI. Here the CDR3 DNA reads TGTGCCAGCTCACCGCCGGGACAGGGTTTCTCCGGGGAGCTGTTTTTT. This codes for CASSPPGQGFSGELFF. Together with reference TRBV18 and TRBJ2-2, the CDR3 gives the full variable domain: NAGVMQNPRHLVRRRGQEARLRCSPMKGHSHVYWYRQLPEEGLKFMVYLQKENIIDESGMPKERFSAEFPKEGPSILRIQQVVRGDSAAYFCASSPPGQGFSGELFFGEGSRLTVL.

This chain joins TRBV6-5 and TRBJ1-6; 9 bases are a match to TRBD1. V was clipped by 5 bases and J by 7 bases; unmatched bases: 6. The germline CDR1 and CDR2 sequences are MNHEY and SVGAGI. The CDR3 is made up of 15 amino acids. CDR3 sequence: CASSPSGTGNSPLHF. CDR3 DNA sequence: TGTGCCAGCAGTCCATCCGGGACAGGGAATTCACCCCTCCACTTT.